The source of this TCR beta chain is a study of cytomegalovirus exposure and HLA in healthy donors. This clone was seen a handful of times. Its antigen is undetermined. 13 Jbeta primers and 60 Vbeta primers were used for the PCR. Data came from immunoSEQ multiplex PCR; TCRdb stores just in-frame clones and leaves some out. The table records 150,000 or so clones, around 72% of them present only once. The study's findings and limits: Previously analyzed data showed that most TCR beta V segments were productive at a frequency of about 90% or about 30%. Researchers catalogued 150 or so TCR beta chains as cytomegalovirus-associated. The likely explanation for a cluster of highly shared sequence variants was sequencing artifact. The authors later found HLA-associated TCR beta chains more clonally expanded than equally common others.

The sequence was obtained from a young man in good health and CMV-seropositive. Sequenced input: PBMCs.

The CDR3 is CASSLGRDEKLFF. The CDR3 nucleotides read TGTGCCAGCAGCTTGGGCAGGGATGAAAAACTGTTTTTT. The chain recombines TRBV5-6 with TRBJ1-4; a weak D match, TRBD1 (5 bases). CDR3 length equals 13 residues. Trimming removed 0 bases at V and 6 bases at J, with 6 bases between. Germline V gene data show CDR1 as SGHDT and CDR2 as YYEEEE.